The TCR beta chain described here comes from a study of T cell responses to AZD1222 COVID-19 vaccine. Here immunoSEQ multiplex PCR was the method, and the copy in TCRdb shows in-frame clones only, minus some. The table records roughly 140,000 clones, roughly 90% of them present only once. V lost 5 bases, J lost 5 bases, and 9 bases stayed unmatched. The CDR3 covers 16 residues. Germline V CDR1 and CDR2: SGHTA, FQGNSA. The V gene is TRBV7-2, the J gene TRBJ2-7; 13 nucleotides match TRBD2. Sequenced material: peripheral blood, taken on day 0 of AZD1222 vaccination. This clonotype originated in an adult in good health. The DNA for the CDR3 is TGTGCCAGCAGCAAACTACTAGCGGGAGGGCCCAACGAGCAGTACTTC. It is translated as CASSKLLAGGPNEQYF.